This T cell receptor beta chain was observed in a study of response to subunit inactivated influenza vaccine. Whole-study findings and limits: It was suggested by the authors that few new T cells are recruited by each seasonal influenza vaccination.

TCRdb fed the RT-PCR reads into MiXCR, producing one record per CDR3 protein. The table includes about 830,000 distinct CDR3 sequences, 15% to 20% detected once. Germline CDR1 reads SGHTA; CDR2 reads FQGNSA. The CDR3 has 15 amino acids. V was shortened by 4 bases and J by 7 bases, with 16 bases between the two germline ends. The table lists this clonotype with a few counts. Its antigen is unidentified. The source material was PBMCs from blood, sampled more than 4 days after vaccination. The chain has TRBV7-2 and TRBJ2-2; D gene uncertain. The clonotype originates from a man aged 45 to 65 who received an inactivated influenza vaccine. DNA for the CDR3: TGTGCCAGCAGCTATAGTCGACTCTACGGCGGGGAGCTGTTTTTT. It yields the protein CASSYSRLYGGELFF.